This TCR beta chain was identified in a study of early T cells in non-severe SARS-CoV-2 infection. The CDR3 contains 12 residues. Germline lookup yields CDR1 SQVTM and CDR2 ANQGSEA. With 4 bases removed from V and 5 bases from J, the gap between germline ends came to 11 bases. The library protocol tagged individual cDNA molecules with unique molecular identifiers. One entry per CDR3 protein results from TCRdb running MiXCR on the 5' RACE reads. The sample has around 56,000 distinct CDR3 sequences, 13% seen once. The sequencing here drew on whole blood, taken at baseline. The sequence was collected from an adult who was a healthcare worker with PCR-confirmed SARS-CoV-2 infection or an uninfected control (not recorded which). The rearrangement uses TRBV29-1 and TRBJ2-5; no clear D. This chain's CDR3 is CSVGVLGETQYF. The CDR3, as DNA: TGCAGCGTTGGGGTCCTGGGGGAGACCCAGTACTTC.